A selection of T cell receptor beta chains follows, all from one sample in a study of T cell changes during pregnancy in multiple sclerosis. Profiled with immunoSEQ multiplex PCR; TCRdb holds only in-frame clones, not every one. The table has approximately 61,000 clones, around 90% seen once. The starting material was peripheral blood, obtained in the first trimester of pregnancy. The origin of the receptors is a female donor in good health, enrolled as a control in a pregnancy study. The CDR3 runs from the conserved cysteine through the conserved F or W. Fields, in order: V gene, clone size, J gene, D gene, CDR3 protein, CDR3 DNA. The D gene is left open where the match is weak. Size is omitted from some rows. Given values are once, few, many or a class for expanded clones.

>TRBV28|.|TRBJ2-1|TRBD2
CASGKSGRAPEQFF
TGTGCCAGTGGGAAAAGCGGGAGGGCCCCTGAGCAGTTCTTC
>TRBV20-1|.|TRBJ1-2|.
CSADSNYGYTF
TGCAGTGCTGACAGTAACTATGGCTACACCTTC
>TRBV23-1|.|TRBJ2-7|.
CASSQRSPYEQYF
TGCGCCAGCAGTCAACGGTCTCCCTACGAGCAGTACTTC
>TRBV7-9|.|TRBJ2-3|TRBD2
CASSAGLAGGQYF
TGTGCCAGCAGCGCTGGACTAGCGGGAGGGCAGTATTTT
>TRBV11-2|.|TRBJ1-1|.
CASSLENTGRGTEAFF
TGTGCCAGCAGCTTAGAGAATACAGGGAGGGGCACTGAAGCTTTCTTT
>TRBV5-4|.|TRBJ1-1|.
CASSLRQGLEAFF
TGTGCCAGCAGCTTGAGGCAGGGATTGGAAGCTTTCTTT
>TRBV30|.|TRBJ1-6|.
CAWSPHGTRQWNSPLHF
TGTGCCTGGAGCCCTCACGGTACGAGACAGTGGAATTCACCCCTCCACTTT
>TRBV7-9|.|TRBJ2-4|.
CASSPMGGSGGQYF
TGTGCCAGCAGCCCTATGGGGGGTTCTGGGGGTCAGTACTTC
>TRBV10-3|.|TRBJ1-2|TRBD1
CAISEAQGATGYTF
TGTGCCATCAGTGAGGCCCAGGGGGCCACCGGCTACACCTTC
>TRBV4-3|once|TRBJ2-7|.
CASSQASTEGLYEQYF
TGCGCCAGCAGCCAAGCGTCCACGGAGGGGCTTTACGAGCAGTACTTC
>TRBV13|few|TRBJ1-1|TRBD1
CASSLKGAGGTEAFF
TGTGCCAGCAGCTTAAAGGGGGCAGGAGGTACTGAAGCTTTCTTT
>TRBV19|.|TRBJ1-2|TRBD1
CASSGTGRYGYTF
TGTGCCAGTAGTGGGACAGGACGCTATGGCTACACCTTC